The rows below give T cell receptor beta chains drawn from one sample of a study of shared clonotypes between healthy human individuals. Profiling relied on immunoSEQ multiplex PCR, and the TCRdb table lists in-frame clones only, not all of them. The sample has approximately 350,000 clones, about 97% seen once; the top ten hold about 0.34%. Sequenced input: memory CD8+ T cells sorted from blood. Receptors were obtained from a man aged 30 to 39 in good health. CDR3s include the opening cysteine and the closing phenylalanine or tryptophan. Each record gives: CDR3 length, J gene, V gene, clone size, D gene, CDR3 DNA, CDR3 protein. D genes are given only for firm matches. Size is stated for part of the rows, as once, few or many counts, or as a class when the clone is expanded.

cdr3_length: 15
j_call: TRBJ2-1
v_call: TRBV5-1
clone_size: NA
d_call: NA
cdr3_nt: TGCGCCAGCAGCTTGTCCTCCCATATCTACAATGAGCAGTTCTTC
cdr3_aa: CASSLSSHIYNEQFF

cdr3_length: 15
j_call: TRBJ2-1
v_call: TRBV14
clone_size: NA
d_call: TRBD2
cdr3_nt: TGTGCCAGCAGCCCCTATAGCGGGCACTACAATGAGCAGTTCTTC
cdr3_aa: CASSPYSGHYNEQFF

cdr3_length: 14
j_call: TRBJ2-7
v_call: TRBV6-6
clone_size: NA
d_call: TRBD2
cdr3_nt: TGTGCCAGCAGTTACACTAGCGGGTCCTACGAGCAGTACTTC
cdr3_aa: CASSYTSGSYEQYF

cdr3_length: 15
j_call: TRBJ2-2
v_call: TRBV7-9
clone_size: NA
d_call: NA
cdr3_nt: TGTGCCAGCAGCCCCGGAGGCCGTGGCACCGGGGAGCTGTTTTTT
cdr3_aa: CASSPGGRGTGELFF

cdr3_length: 17
j_call: TRBJ2-1
v_call: TRBV7-2
clone_size: NA
d_call: TRBD2
cdr3_nt: TGTGCCAGCAGCGAACTACCCCCAGGTAGCGGGGACAATGAGCAGTTCTTC
cdr3_aa: CASSELPPGSGDNEQFF

cdr3_length: 16
j_call: TRBJ2-7
v_call: TRBV5-6
clone_size: NA
d_call: NA
cdr3_nt: TGTGCCAGCAGCTTGGCCGGGGGACAGAGATACTACGAGCAGTACTTC
cdr3_aa: CASSLAGGQRYYEQYF

cdr3_length: 12
j_call: TRBJ2-5
v_call: TRBV18
clone_size: NA
d_call: NA
cdr3_nt: TGTGCCAGCTCACCGACAGATAGGACCCAGTACTTC
cdr3_aa: CASSPTDRTQYF

cdr3_length: 14
j_call: TRBJ2-7
v_call: TRBV6-1
clone_size: NA
d_call: NA
cdr3_nt: TGTGCCAGCAGTGACTTGGTGAGGATCTACGAGCAGTACTTC
cdr3_aa: CASSDLVRIYEQYF

cdr3_length: 17
j_call: TRBJ2-7
v_call: TRBV10-3
clone_size: NA
d_call: TRBD1
cdr3_nt: TGTGCCATCAGTGAGTCGGGTGTATTGTATGGGGACAGGGAGCAGTACTTC
cdr3_aa: CAISESGVLYGDREQYF

cdr3_length: 13
j_call: TRBJ1-5
v_call: TRBV2
clone_size: NA
d_call: TRBD1
cdr3_nt: TGTGCCAGCGGGGAACAGGGGGCTCAGCCCCAGCATTTT
cdr3_aa: CASGEQGAQPQHF

cdr3_length: 13
j_call: TRBJ2-5
v_call: TRBV7-9
clone_size: NA
d_call: TRBD2
cdr3_nt: TGTGCCAGCAGGCGGGGCGGGAGGGAGACCCAGTACTTC
cdr3_aa: CASRRGGRETQYF

cdr3_length: 16
j_call: TRBJ1-5
v_call: TRBV19
clone_size: NA
d_call: NA
cdr3_nt: TGTGCCAGTAGTATGGCCCTTACAGCTAGCAATCAGCCCCAGCATTTT
cdr3_aa: CASSMALTASNQPQHF

cdr3_length: 14
j_call: TRBJ1-5
v_call: TRBV9
clone_size: NA
d_call: TRBD1
cdr3_nt: TGTGCCAGCAGCGTGGGACAGGGAGATCAGCCCCAGCATTTT
cdr3_aa: CASSVGQGDQPQHF

cdr3_length: 15
j_call: TRBJ1-1
v_call: TRBV18
clone_size: NA
d_call: NA
cdr3_nt: TGTGCCAGCTCACCATTCTCCGGGACGAACACTGAAGCTTTCTTT
cdr3_aa: CASSPFSGTNTEAFF

cdr3_length: 16
j_call: TRBJ2-7
v_call: TRBV5-6
clone_size: NA
d_call: TRBD2
cdr3_nt: TGTGCCAGCAGCTTGGATAGCGGGAGCGGAACCGCCGAGCAGTACTTC
cdr3_aa: CASSLDSGSGTAEQYF

cdr3_length: 14
j_call: TRBJ1-2
v_call: TRBV6-1
clone_size: NA
d_call: NA
cdr3_nt: TGTGCCAGTAAAGGGTGGGCCTCCTTCTATGGCTACACCTTC
cdr3_aa: CASKGWASFYGYTF

cdr3_length: 12
j_call: TRBJ2-3
v_call: TRBV7-9
clone_size: NA
d_call: NA
cdr3_nt: TGTGCCAGCAGCTTATCTTTAGATACGCAGTATTTT
cdr3_aa: CASSLSLDTQYF

cdr3_length: 15
j_call: TRBJ2-5
v_call: TRBV7-9
clone_size: once
d_call: NA
cdr3_nt: TGTGCCAGCAGCTTAGGTGGCCAAGGAGGTTGGACCCAGTACTTC
cdr3_aa: CASSLGGQGGWTQYF

cdr3_length: 13
j_call: TRBJ2-2
v_call: TRBV11-3
clone_size: NA
d_call: NA
cdr3_nt: TGTGCCAGCAGCTTATGGGGATCCGGGGAGCTGTTTTTT
cdr3_aa: CASSLWGSGELFF

cdr3_length: 17
j_call: TRBJ1-2
v_call: TRBV4-1
clone_size: NA
d_call: TRBD1
cdr3_nt: TGCGCCAGCAGCCAGCTCGCGATCGGCCAGGGGGATTATGGCTACACCTTC
cdr3_aa: CASSQLAIGQGDYGYTF

cdr3_length: 14
j_call: TRBJ2-7
v_call: TRBV29-1
clone_size: NA
d_call: TRBD2
cdr3_nt: TGCAGCGTTGAACTAGCGGGAGGGCCGTACGAGCAGTACTTC
cdr3_aa: CSVELAGGPYEQYF

cdr3_length: 15
j_call: TRBJ2-7
v_call: TRBV5-1
clone_size: NA
d_call: NA
cdr3_nt: TGCGCCAGCAGCCTCTCCGGGCTCAGGGCCTACGAGCAGTACTTC
cdr3_aa: CASSLSGLRAYEQYF

cdr3_length: 15
j_call: TRBJ2-3
v_call: TRBV19
clone_size: NA
d_call: NA
cdr3_nt: TGTGCCAGTAGTATACTTCTAGCGATCACAGATACGCAGTATTTT
cdr3_aa: CASSILLAITDTQYF

cdr3_length: 15
j_call: TRBJ1-3
v_call: TRBV14
clone_size: NA
d_call: NA
cdr3_nt: TGTGCCAGCAGACCGACAGGAAGCTCTGGAAACACCATATATTTT
cdr3_aa: CASRPTGSSGNTIYF

cdr3_length: 16
j_call: TRBJ1-2
v_call: TRBV18
clone_size: once
d_call: TRBD1
cdr3_nt: TGTGCCAGCTCACCACCCGACAGGGTATTTGAGGATGGCTACACCTTC
cdr3_aa: CASSPPDRVFEDGYTF

cdr3_length: 14
j_call: TRBJ2-2
v_call: TRBV19
clone_size: NA
d_call: NA
cdr3_nt: TGTGCCAGTAGTCCGGACAGCTACACCGGGGAGCTGTTTTTT
cdr3_aa: CASSPDSYTGELFF

cdr3_length: 15
j_call: TRBJ2-1
v_call: TRBV6-5
clone_size: NA
d_call: NA
cdr3_nt: TGCGCCAGCAGCTCTAGTTGGGGCTCCTACAATGAGCAGTTCTTC
cdr3_aa: CASSSSWGSYNEQFF

cdr3_length: 18
j_call: TRBJ2-2
v_call: TRBV7-9
clone_size: NA
d_call: NA
cdr3_nt: TGTGCCAGCAGCTTAAATTCTCAACCCCTATCGAACACCGGGGAGCTGTTTTTT
cdr3_aa: CASSLNSQPLSNTGELFF

cdr3_length: 13
j_call: TRBJ2-3
v_call: TRBV18
clone_size: NA
d_call: NA
cdr3_nt: TGTGCCAGCTCACTACGAGATGGGGATACGCAGTATTTT
cdr3_aa: CASSLRDGDTQYF

cdr3_length: 15
j_call: TRBJ2-1
v_call: TRBV27
clone_size: NA
d_call: TRBD2
cdr3_nt: TGTGCCAGCAGTTTGAAATGGCGGGAGGTAAATGAGCAGTTCTTC
cdr3_aa: CASSLKWREVNEQFF

cdr3_length: 14
j_call: TRBJ1-5
v_call: TRBV2
clone_size: NA
d_call: NA
cdr3_nt: TGTGCCAGCAACTATCAAGGGGGATCTCAGCCCCAGCATTTT
cdr3_aa: CASNYQGGSQPQHF

cdr3_length: 15
j_call: TRBJ2-3
v_call: TRBV7-9
clone_size: NA
d_call: TRBD2
cdr3_nt: TGTGCCAGCAGCTTACTAGCGGGAGGAGCAGATACGCAGTATTTT
cdr3_aa: CASSLLAGGADTQYF

cdr3_length: 13
j_call: TRBJ2-1
v_call: TRBV14
clone_size: NA
d_call: TRBD2
cdr3_nt: TGTGCCAGCAGCCTTGGGACTAGGAGTGAGCAGTTCTTC
cdr3_aa: CASSLGTRSEQFF

cdr3_length: 16
j_call: TRBJ2-5
v_call: TRBV4-2
clone_size: NA
d_call: TRBD2
cdr3_nt: TGTGCCAGCAGCCAAGAGAGCGGGAGAGGGCGAGAGACCCAGTACTTC
cdr3_aa: CASSQESGRGRETQYF

cdr3_length: 16
j_call: TRBJ2-3
v_call: TRBV5-8
clone_size: NA
d_call: TRBD1
cdr3_nt: TGTGCCAGCAGCCGGCTACGGACAGGGAACACAGATACGCAGTATTTT
cdr3_aa: CASSRLRTGNTDTQYF

cdr3_length: 15
j_call: TRBJ1-3
v_call: TRBV15
clone_size: NA
d_call: NA
cdr3_nt: TGTGCCACCAGCAGAAGTTCCACCTCTGGAAACACCATATATTTT
cdr3_aa: CATSRSSTSGNTIYF

cdr3_length: 14
j_call: TRBJ1-2
v_call: TRBV27
clone_size: NA
d_call: NA
cdr3_nt: TGTGCCAGCAGTTTTGCAGGGTACCCCTATGGCTACACCTTC
cdr3_aa: CASSFAGYPYGYTF

cdr3_length: 14
j_call: TRBJ1-3
v_call: TRBV2
clone_size: NA
d_call: TRBD1
cdr3_nt: TGTGCCAGCAGAAACAGGGGCGGTGGAAACACCATATATTTT
cdr3_aa: CASRNRGGGNTIYF

cdr3_length: 12
j_call: TRBJ2-7
v_call: TRBV10-3
clone_size: NA
d_call: NA
cdr3_nt: TGTGCCACCGGGGGAAACTCCTACGAGCAGTACTTC
cdr3_aa: CATGGNSYEQYF

cdr3_length: 16
j_call: TRBJ1-2
v_call: TRBV5-5
clone_size: NA
d_call: TRBD1
cdr3_nt: TGTGCCAGCAGCCAACCGGGACAGGGACCTAACTATGGCTACACCTTC
cdr3_aa: CASSQPGQGPNYGYTF

cdr3_length: 15
j_call: TRBJ2-1
v_call: TRBV28
clone_size: NA
d_call: NA
cdr3_nt: TGTGCCAGCAGGGTGGGGGTGCCCCCCCACAATGAGCAGTTCTTC
cdr3_aa: CASRVGVPPHNEQFF